Listed below are T cell receptor beta chains from one sample, sequenced in a study of graft-versus-host responses after intestinal transplantation. Only in-frame clones appear in the TCRdb table, and some are missing; sequencing was by immunoSEQ multiplex PCR. The profile shows approximately 89,000 clones, over 75% of them singletons. Specimen: PBMCs, collected approximately 470 days after intestinal transplant. Receptors were obtained from a human patient who received an intestinal transplant, so some T cells may come from the graft donor. CDR3s leave out the opening cysteine and the closing phenylalanine or tryptophan. D genes are given only for firm matches.

v_gene,d_gene,len,CDR3aa
TRBV7-2,-,13,ASSLGVAGWYEQC
TRBV10-3,TRBD1,12,AIRDRGSNSPLH
TRBV29-1,-,9,SVGQDYEQY
TRBV4-1,-,11,ASSQDDWGELF
TRBV5-4,TRBD1,13,ASSLGGTGSYEQY
TRBV6-6,-,10,ATPDGPYGYT
TRBV6-1,-,9,ASSRTGEQY
TRBV19,TRBD1,13,ASTPGGGEDEKLF
TRBV7-9,-,16,ASSFIALTGATNEKLF
TRBV9,-,12,ASSPTGAPTEAF
TRBV7-9,-,13,ASSLAAGSPYGYT
TRBV19,-,12,ASSRGQGSTEAF
TRBV29-1,-,9,SVAGTLEAF
TRBV10-1,-,8,ASTNYGYT
TRBV19,TRBD2,13,ASSILAGGEDTQY
TRBV9,TRBD2,10,ASSVSGGTQY
TRBV10-1,-,9,ASSDGGEQY
TRBV2,TRBD1,12,ASRLSQGAGTQY
TRBV29-1,TRBD1,15,SVEGGDSFPVNEKLF
TRBV6-5,-,10,ASSWGNSPLH
TRBV13,-,14,ASSLYGSTGANVLT
TRBV7-8,-,12,ASSSRTQNTEAF
TRBV19,-,13,ASSIRGEINYGYT
TRBV7-2,TRBD2,11,ASSPRERYEQY
TRBV9,-,10,ASSVTGLEQY
TRBV9,TRBD2,13,ASSVGTGGSYEQY